These 18 T cell receptor beta chains share one sample of origin, sequenced in a study of T cells in narcolepsy. Produced via immunoSEQ multiplex PCR; TCRdb's table is partial and in-frame only. The data hold 21,000 or so clones, with roughly nine tenths observed a single time. Sequenced material: CD45RA- memory CD4+ T cells from PBMCs. The receptors here all came from a human donor with narcolepsy.

The J gene is TRBJ1-5, the V gene TRBV15; TRBD1 might be the D (5 bases). The CDR3 has 16 amino acids. The germline V gene has CDR1 LNHNV and CDR2 YYDKDF (reference sequence). V was trimmed by 0 bases and J by 1 base, leaving 10 bases between them. Here the CDR3 reads CATSRDRERSNQPQHF. CDR3 DNA: TGTGCCACCAGCAGAGACAGGGAGCGGAGCAATCAGCCCCAGCATTTT.

V gene TRBV28 combines with J gene TRBJ1-1; D might be TRBD1 (5 bases). The CDR3 extends over 12 amino acids. CDR1 is MDHEN and CDR2 is SYDVKM in the germline V gene. V dropped 2 bases and J dropped 10 bases, with 11 bases sitting between them. The CDR3 DNA reads as TGTGCCAGCAGTTTACAGGGCAGAGTAGCTTTCTTT. Its translation: CASSLQGRVAFF.

This chain links TRBV5-4 with TRBJ2-7; 10 bases line up with TRBD2. The CDR3 covers 14 residues. The J segment lost 3 bases and the V segment lost 4 bases, leaving 4 bases of the junction unmatched. Germline values: CDR1 SGHNT, CDR2 YYREEE (reference sequence). The CDR3 region has the DNA TGTGCCAGCAGCGCTAGCGGGAGTTTCTACGAGCAGTACTTC. Residues: CASSASGSFYEQYF.

The chain recombines TRBV5-1 with TRBJ2-3; D remains ambiguous. CDR3 length equals 13 residues. Between the trimmed V and J ends, which lost 1 base and 1 base, there was a span of 4 bases. Germline lookup yields CDR1 SGHRS and CDR2 YFSETQ. The CDR3 DNA follows: TGCGCCAGCAGCTTGTACGGCACAGATACGCAGTATTTT. Its translation is CASSLYGTDTQYF.

V and J are TRBV6-1 and TRBJ1-4; 9 nucleotides line up with TRBD1. This CDR3 spans 16 amino acids. Germline V CDR1 and CDR2: MNHNS, SASEGT. After removal of 3 bases from V and 4 bases from J, the junction contained 6 bases not matched to a gene. The CDR3 loop reads CASSETWGQGNEKLFF. In nucleotides, the CDR3 is TGTGCCAGCAGTGAGACTTGGGGACAGGGTAATGAAAAACTGTTTTTT.

The V call is TRBV28, the J call TRBJ1-5; 9 positions match TRBD1. Losses at the gene ends were 3 bases for V and 6 bases for J; bases not matched to a gene: 6. The CDR3 has 15 residues. Germline V gene sequence: CDR1 MDHEN, CDR2 SYDVKM. The CDR3 DNA sequence: TGTGCCAGCAGTTTTAGACAGGGGGTAGGTCAGCCCCAGCATTTT. It encodes CASSFRQGVGQPQHF.

The J gene is TRBJ2-3, the V gene TRBV13, with TRBD1 matching over 8 bases. The V segment lost 5 bases and the J segment 2 bases; nucleotides outside the gene matches: 9. Germline loops: CDR1 PRHDT, CDR2 FYEKMQ (reference sequence). The CDR3 spans 16 residues. For the CDR3, the DNA is TGTGCCAGCAGCCACACCGGGACAGGCACCACAGATACGCAGTATTTT. Translating it yields CASSHTGTGTTDTQYF.

This clone was observed once. The CDR3 reads CASSLDRGTEAFF. The CDR3 DNA reads as TGCGCCAGCAGCTTGGACAGGGGCACTGAAGCTTTCTTT. This chain links TRBV5-1 with TRBJ1-1, with 7 nucleotides matching TRBD1. Germline assignment: CDR1 SGHRS and CDR2 YFSETQ. V was pared by 0 bases and J by 4 bases, with 0 bases of the junction left unmatched. The CDR3 runs to 13 residues.

This chain links TRBV10-3 with TRBJ2-3, with 11 bases fitting TRBD2. Trimming took 2 bases from V and 2 from J; bases not matched to a gene: 6. This CDR3 spans 17 amino acids. The germline CDR1 and CDR2 sequences are ENHRY and SYGVKD. The CDR3 DNA sequence: TGTGCCATCAGTGAGACAAAGACTAGCGGGAACACAGATACGCAGTATTTT. Amino acids: CAISETKTSGNTDTQYF.

Concerning this clone itself: At one boundary the junction diverges from the germline segment, which might be a read error. The V gene is TRBV7-7, the J gene TRBJ2-2; unclear D gene. The length of the CDR3 is 14 residues. CDR1 SSHAT and CDR2 FNYEAQ come from the germline V gene (reference sequence). The CDR3 DNA sequence: TGTGCTAGCAGCTTAGAAAGGTTCTCGGGGGAGCTGTTTTTT. Its protein is CASSLERFSGELFF.

This clone has only one observation. The rearrangement joins TRBV30 to TRBJ1-5; D is possibly TRBD1 (5 bases). The CDR3 covers 13 residues. The germline V gene encodes CDR1 GTSNPN and CDR2 SVGIG (reference sequence). V lost 5 bases and J lost 0, with 8 bases in between. In DNA, the CDR3 is TGTGCCTGGGGGGCGGGTAGCAATCAGCCCCAGCATTTT. Amino acids: CAWGAGSNQPQHF.

V and J are TRBV9 and TRBJ2-2; D is ambiguous. Germline V gene lookup returns CDR1 SGDLS and CDR2 YYNGEE. There are 14 residues in the CDR3. Trimming took off 6 bases at V and 6 bases at J, with 15 bases between the two ends. The CDR3 DNA follows: TGTGCCAGCATCGGTGAGGACGGCGCCGGGGAGCTGTTTTTT. Translation: CASIGEDGAGELFF.

The chain joins TRBV5-1 to TRBJ2-1; 14 nucleotides match TRBD2. The CDR3 is 15 amino acids. Germline CDR1 is SGHRS and CDR2 is YFSETQ. V shed 4 bases and J 12 bases; nucleotides not matched to a gene: 9. CDR3 protein: CASSATGTSGSLQFF. The CDR3 bases are TGCGCCAGCAGCGCAACCGGGACTAGCGGGAGCTTGCAGTTCTTC.

The V call is TRBV7-3, the J call TRBJ2-5; 8 nucleotides match TRBD2. This CDR3 spans 15 amino acids. CDR1 SGHTA and CDR2 FQGTGA come from the germline V gene. V trimming: 1 base; J trimming: 2 bases; junction bases outside the gene matches: 3. The CDR3, as DNA: TGTGCCAGCAGCTTAAGCGGGGGGATTCAAGAGACCCAGTACTTC. Its translation: CASSLSGGIQETQYF.

This clone showed up just once. The chain has TRBV6-5 and TRBJ2-1; 8 bases fit TRBD2. In germline, CDR1 is MNHEY, CDR2 SVGAGI. Losses at the gene ends were 2 bases for V and 4 bases for J; bases not matched to a gene: 7. The CDR3 runs 16 residues. DNA of the CDR3: TGTGCCAGCAGTTACATAGCGGGGAGCACGTACAATGAGCAGTTCTTC. Protein sequence: CASSYIAGSTYNEQFF.

The V gene is TRBV6-1, the J gene TRBJ1-1; possibly TRBD1 for D (5 bases). The V gene's germline CDR1 is MNHNS and CDR2 SASEGT. V was cut by 5 bases and J by 3 bases, with 13 bases left in between. This CDR3 region has 14 residues. CDR3 in DNA: TGTGCCAGCAGTTCCGAATGGGGGTACACTGAAGCTTTCTTT. It specifies CASSSEWGYTEAFF.

The chain carries TRBV5-4 and TRBJ2-7; tentative D call: TRBD1 (6 bases). V was clipped by 6 bases and J by 6 bases, with 16 bases between them. This CDR3 region has 13 residues. Germline values: CDR1 SGHNT, CDR2 YYREEE (reference sequence). The CDR3 loop reads CASKWTEQGEQYF. CDR3 DNA: TGTGCCAGCAAGTGGACAGAGCAGGGCGAGCAGTACTTC.

The rearrangement links TRBV4-1 to TRBJ1-4, with 7 nucleotides matching TRBD1. CDR1 is MGHRA and CDR2 is YSYEKL in the germline V gene. CDR3 length: 16 residues. J gave up 5 bases and V 4 bases, and 10 bases lay outside the gene matches. The CDR3 protein is CASSRAPGTENEKLFF. CDR3 coding DNA: TGCGCCAGCAGCCGTGCCCCCGGGACAGAGAATGAAAAACTGTTTTTT.